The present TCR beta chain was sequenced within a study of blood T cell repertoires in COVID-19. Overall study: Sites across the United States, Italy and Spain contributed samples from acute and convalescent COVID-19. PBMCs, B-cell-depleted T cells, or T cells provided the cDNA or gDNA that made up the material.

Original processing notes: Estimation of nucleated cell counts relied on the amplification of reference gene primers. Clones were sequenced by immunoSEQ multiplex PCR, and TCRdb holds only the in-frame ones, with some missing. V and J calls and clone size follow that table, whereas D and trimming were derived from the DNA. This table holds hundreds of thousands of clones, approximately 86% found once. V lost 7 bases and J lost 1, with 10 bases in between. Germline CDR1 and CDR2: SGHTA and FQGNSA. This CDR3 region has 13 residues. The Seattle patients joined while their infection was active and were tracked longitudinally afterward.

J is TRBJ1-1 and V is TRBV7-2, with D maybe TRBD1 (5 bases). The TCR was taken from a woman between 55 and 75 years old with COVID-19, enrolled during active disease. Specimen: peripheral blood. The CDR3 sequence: CASKTQENTEAFF. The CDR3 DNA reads TGTGCCAGCAAGACACAGGAGAACACTGAAGCTTTCTTT.